This T cell receptor (beta chain) was captured by sequencing in a study of beta chain features in type 1 diabetes. This clone was found many times. V was trimmed by 5 bases and J by 8 bases, leaving 14 bases between them. CDR1 SGHRS and CDR2 YFSETQ come from the germline V gene. The CDR3 spans 13 residues. Reverse transcribing all isolated RNA meant expressed TCRB transcripts were sequenced. Measured with immunoSEQ multiplex PCR; TCRdb has only the in-frame clones, and not every one. The table has more than 150,000 clones, approximately 9.1% seen once; the top ten hold 2.3%. This sequence originates from a woman aged 18-30 years in good health. Sequencing was carried out using central memory CD4+ T cells from blood. V gene TRBV5-1 combines with J gene TRBJ2-1; TRBD2 might be the D (7 bases). For the CDR3, the DNA is TGCGCCAGCAGATGGGGGGGCCTGGATGAGCAGTTCTTC. Translating it yields CASRWGGLDEQFF.